These 24 T cell receptor beta chains share one sample of origin, sequenced in a study of cytomegalovirus exposure and HLA in healthy donors. The PCR contained 60 Vbeta and 13 Jbeta primers. Data came from immunoSEQ multiplex PCR; TCRdb stores just in-frame clones and leaves some out. This table has 170,000 or so clones, about 80% appearing once. The specimen was PBMCs. The receptors were gathered from a man aged 18-30 years in good health and CMV-seronegative.

This clone was seen a handful of times. This chain links TRBV6-5 with TRBJ1-1; D unclear. The germline V and J ends were trimmed by 0 bases and 7 bases, with 12 bases remaining between them. Germline V gene data show CDR1 as MNHEY and CDR2 as SVGAGI. The CDR3 loop spans 14 amino acids. CDR3 loop: CASSYSGEIDEAFF. The CDR3 nucleotides are TGTGCCAGCAGTTACTCCGGGGAGATTGATGAAGCTTTCTTT.

This chain joins TRBV7-3 and TRBJ2-2; 10 bases map to TRBD1. The CDR3 consists of 14 residues. J was trimmed by 6 bases and V by 5 bases; bases with no gene match: 3. Germline CDR1 reads SGHTA; CDR2 reads FQGTGA. CDR3 amino acids: CASSLGTGAGELFF. The DNA of the CDR3 is TGTGCCAGCAGCCTGGGGACAGGGGCCGGGGAGCTGTTTTTT.

This chain uses TRBV15 with TRBJ2-1; possibly TRBD1 for D (6 bases). V was shortened by 3 bases and J by 4 bases, with 10 bases between the two germline ends. This CDR3 comprises 14 residues. Per the germline V gene, CDR1 is LNHNV and CDR2 is YYDKDF (reference sequence). CDR3 in DNA: TGTGCCACCAGCAGTGACAGGATTTACAATGAGCAGTTCTTC. Translation: CATSSDRIYNEQFF. The full variable domain, in which reference TRBV15 and TRBJ2-1 provide the parts outside the CDR3, is DAMVIQNPRYQVTQFGKPVTLSCSQTLNHNVMYWYQQKSSQAPKLLFHYYDKDFNNEADTPDNFQSRRPNTSFCFLDIRSPGLGDTAMYLCATSSDRIYNEQFFGPGTRLTVL.

V is TRBV15 and J is TRBJ2-1; D gene ambiguous. Trimming pared 2 bases from V and 5 bases from J, leaving 4 bases between. CDR3 size: 12 residues. From germline, CDR1 is LNHNV and CDR2 YYDKDF (reference sequence). CDR3: CATSRRHNEQFF. The CDR3 nucleotides are TGTGCCACCAGCAGACGTCACAATGAGCAGTTCTTC.

This clone was detected only a few times. CDR3 amino acids: CAIRHGTRNTEAFF. CDR3 coding DNA: TGTGCCATCAGGCACGGGACAAGGAACACTGAAGCTTTCTTT. The gene calls are TRBV10-3 and TRBJ1-1; maybe TRBD1 (6 bases). Germline V gene data show CDR1 as ENHRY and CDR2 as SYGVKD. The V end was cut by 6 bases, the J end by 1 base, with 12 bases between. The CDR3 totals 14 residues.

This chain links TRBV4-1 with TRBJ2-7, with TRBD2 matching 10 bases. V trimming: 3 bases; J trimming: 8 bases; junction bases outside the gene matches: 13. This CDR3 spans 16 amino acids. Germline V lookup: CDR1 MGHRA, CDR2 YSYEKL. CDR3: CASSHPPGTSESKQYF. CDR3 sequence (DNA): TGCGCCAGCAGCCACCCACCCGGGACTAGCGAGAGCAAGCAGTACTTC.

This chain links TRBV7-6 with TRBJ2-7, with TRBD2 matching over 8 bases. The CDR3 totals 16 residues. Looked up from germline, CDR1 is SGHVS and CDR2 is FNYEAQ. The J segment lost 2 bases and the V segment lost 1 base, leaving 7 bases of the junction unmatched. The CDR3 is CASSLESGRGTYEQYF. For the CDR3, the DNA is TGTGCCAGCAGCTTAGAATCCGGGAGGGGGACCTACGAGCAGTACTTC. The entire variable domain, with the rest obtained from reference TRBV7-6 and TRBJ2-7, is as follows: GAGVSQSPRYKVTKRGQDVALRCDPISGHVSLYWYRQALGQGPEFLTYFNYEAQQDKSGLPNDRFSAERPEGSISTLTIQRTEQRDSAMYRCASSLESGRGTYEQYFGPGTRLTVT.

The CDR3 reads CASSLGLAGTQYF. The CDR3 DNA follows: TGTGCCAGCAGCCTGGGACTAGCGGGGACCCAGTACTTC. The rearrangement joins TRBV7-9 to TRBJ2-5; the match to TRBD2 covers 12 bases. The ends lost 5 bases at V and 7 bases at J; junction bases unmatched: 2. Germline CDR1 SEHNR, CDR2 FQNEAQ (reference sequence). The CDR3 spans 13 residues.

This sequence joins TRBV7-2 and TRBJ1-6, with 11 bases matching TRBD1. This CDR3 has 14 amino acids. V dropped 1 base and J dropped 10; count of bases not matched to a gene: 0. Germline CDR1 is SGHTA and CDR2 is FQGNSA. The CDR3 bases are TGTGCCAGCAGCTTAGGGGACAGGGGGTCACCCCTCCACTTT. It specifies CASSLGDRGSPLHF.

This clone was seen once. As DNA, the CDR3 is TGCAGCGTTGAGGGACAGCTTCAAGAGACCCAGTACTTC. It translates to CSVEGQLQETQYF. The chain joins TRBV29-1 to TRBJ2-5; TRBD1 matches 7 bases. The ends lost 3 bases at V and 2 bases at J; junction bases unmatched: 3. CDR1 and CDR2 from the germline V gene are SQVTM and ANQGSEA. The CDR3 contains 13 residues.

The chain links TRBV6-6 to TRBJ1-3; D is unresolved. Germline V gives CDR1 MNHNY, CDR2 SVGAGI (reference sequence). V lost 10 bases and J lost 3, with 13 bases in between. The CDR3 contains 13 residues. CDR3 bases: TGTGCCATTCAAGGTACAGATGGAAACACCATATATTTT. Translating it yields CAIQGTDGNTIYF.

V is TRBV30 and J is TRBJ1-2; D is uncertain. The ends were cut back, 0 bases at V and 2 bases at J, with 16 bases in the middle. The CDR3 extends over 16 amino acids. The germline gives CDR1 GTSNPN, CDR2 SVGIG (reference sequence). CDR3 nucleotide sequence: TGTGCCTGGAGTGTACTTGGAACAGCCCAAAACTATGGCTACACCTTC. It encodes CAWSVLGTAQNYGYTF.

In this sample, this clone turned up a few times. This rearrangement joins TRBV7-9 to TRBJ2-6; 8 bases fit TRBD2. The CDR3 loop spans 19 amino acids. The V gene end was trimmed by 4 bases and the J gene end by 0 bases; junction bases not matched to a gene: 11. From germline, CDR1 is SEHNR and CDR2 FQNEAQ (reference sequence). The CDR3 protein is CASSSTRGTSVSGANVLTF. The CDR3 DNA follows: TGTGCCAGCAGCTCGACCCGTGGGACTAGTGTCTCTGGGGCCAACGTCCTGACTTTC.

The chain recombines TRBV7-9 with TRBJ2-5, with D possibly being TRBD2 (7 bases). In germline, CDR1 is SEHNR, CDR2 FQNEAQ (reference sequence). The V end was cut by 8 bases, the J end by 0 bases, with 13 bases between. This CDR3 spans 14 amino acids. The chain's CDR3 is CASGGGQYQETQYF. Written as DNA, the CDR3 is TGTGCCAGCGGGGGGGGGCAGTACCAAGAGACCCAGTACTTC.

V gene TRBV9 combines with J gene TRBJ2-3, with 10 bases lining up with TRBD1. Germline CDR1 is SGDLS and CDR2 is YYNGEE. The CDR3 has 15 amino acids. The V gene end was trimmed by 2 bases and the J gene end by 5 bases; junction bases not matched to a gene: 5. Here the CDR3 DNA reads TGTGCCAGCAGCGTGGGACAGGGGAGTGGAGATACGCAGTATTTT. This encodes CASSVGQGSGDTQYF.

This clone was counted between two and nine times. V usage is TRBV27 and J usage is TRBJ1-4; TRBD1 agrees at 7 bases. The germline CDR1 and CDR2 sequences are MNHEY and SMNVEV (reference sequence). This CDR3 is built from 16 residues. The J segment lost 8 bases and the V segment lost 2 bases, leaving 11 bases of the junction unmatched. This CDR3 is CASSLDPTGIEEKLFF. CDR3 coding DNA: TGTGCCAGCAGTTTAGACCCGACAGGGATTGAAGAAAAACTGTTTTTT.

V usage is TRBV5-4 and J usage is TRBJ2-3, with a weak D call TRBD2 (6 bases). The CDR3 runs to 11 residues. Trimming removed 6 bases at V and 5 bases at J, with 7 bases between. From germline, CDR1 is SGHNT and CDR2 YYREEE (reference sequence). The CDR3 sequence is CASIGGDTQYF. CDR3 nucleotide sequence: TGTGCCAGCATCGGGGGAGATACGCAGTATTTT. Together with reference TRBV5-4 and TRBJ2-3, the CDR3 gives the full variable domain: ETGVTQSPTHLIKTRGQQVTLRCSSQSGHNTVSWYQQALGQGPQFIFQYYREEENGRGNFPPRFSGLQFPNYSSELNVNALELDDSALYLCASIGGDTQYFGPGTRLTVL.

This clone was counted between two and nine times. The chain has TRBV2 and TRBJ1-1; no clear D gene. The germline V and J ends were trimmed by 6 bases and 1 base, with 18 bases remaining between them. Per germline, CDR1 SNHLY and CDR2 FYNNEI. The CDR3 loop spans 16 amino acids. The CDR3 nucleotides read TGTGCCAGCAGCCGATGGGAGGGTCTAAGGAACACTGAAGCTTTCTTT. Translating it yields CASSRWEGLRNTEAFF.

To note about this clone: Germline and junction disagree at one end, which may indicate a read error. The chain has TRBV7-9 and TRBJ1-2, with unresolved D. From germline, CDR1 is SEHNR and CDR2 FQNEAQ (reference sequence). The CDR3 totals 12 residues. The CDR3 coding sequence is TGTTCCAGCAGTCCTGGCAGCTATGGCTACACCTTC. Amino acids: CSSSPGSYGYTF.

The gene calls are TRBV7-9 and TRBJ2-3; tentative D call: TRBD2 (6 bases). The V end lost 2 bases, the J end lost 5 bases, and 11 bases lay between the germline ends. There are 14 residues in the CDR3. Germline CDR1 is SEHNR and CDR2 is FQNEAQ (reference sequence). CDR3 loop: CASSLRRGEDTQYF. The CDR3 DNA sequence: TGTGCCAGCAGCTTAAGGCGGGGTGAAGATACGCAGTATTTT.

There are a few counts of this clone. The chain employs TRBV10-1 and TRBJ2-5; 10 positions match TRBD1. The CDR3 is made up of 14 amino acids. Germline assignment: CDR1 WNHNN and CDR2 SYGVQD (reference sequence). Losses at the gene ends were 6 bases for V and 3 bases for J; bases not matched to a gene: 4. In DNA form, the CDR3 reads TGCGCCAGCAGCATGACAGGGGGCGAAGAGACCCAGTACTTC. Amino acids: CASSMTGGEETQYF.

With regard to this clone: A read error may account for a junction end that differs from germline. The chain is built from TRBV7-9 and TRBJ2-7, with 10 nucleotides matching TRBD1. The CDR3 runs 18 residues. Germline lookup yields CDR1 SEHNR and CDR2 FQNEAQ (reference sequence). In DNA form, the CDR3 reads TGTTCCAGCAGCTTAGATCGGGACAGGGGTTCCGACCACTACGAGCAGTACTTC. Protein product: CSSSLDRDRGSDHYEQYF.

The chain joins TRBV4-1 to TRBJ2-3; no reliable D call. The CDR3 sequence is 13 residues long. V lost 4 bases and J lost 2, with 7 bases in between. Germline V CDR1 and CDR2: MGHRA, YSYEKL. CDR3 residues: CASSPLPTDTQYF. The DNA for the CDR3 is TGCGCCAGCAGCCCACTCCCCACAGATACGCAGTATTTT.

The rearrangement links TRBV15 to TRBJ2-1, with 13 nucleotides matching TRBD2. The V segment lost 2 bases and the J segment 6 bases; nucleotides outside the gene matches: 1. This CDR3 spans 15 amino acids. From germline, CDR1 is LNHNV and CDR2 YYDKDF (reference sequence). This CDR3 is CATSRRLAGGNEQFF. CDR3 bases: TGTGCCACCAGCAGAAGACTAGCGGGGGGCAATGAGCAGTTCTTC.